This T cell receptor beta chain originates from a study of blood T cell repertoires in COVID-19. Germline values: CDR1 LNHDA, CDR2 SQIVND (reference sequence). The CDR3 extends over 13 amino acids. The V end was cut by 7 bases, the J end by 7 bases, with 14 bases between. Produced via immunoSEQ multiplex PCR; TCRdb's table is partial and in-frame only. The sample comprises roughly 100,000 clones, roughly 87% of which are singletons, and approximately 6.2% rests with the top ten. The clonotype comes from a human donor in a cohort sampled during active COVID-19. Input material: peripheral blood. The chain couples TRBV19 to TRBJ2-1; weak D call: TRBD1 (5 bases). The CDR3 sequence: CASNPQGDNEQFF. In nucleotides, the CDR3 is TGTGCCAGTAACCCCCAAGGGGATAATGAGCAGTTCTTC.